The 20 T cell receptor beta chains reported below all come from one sample, sequenced in a study of T cell responses to AZD1222 COVID-19 vaccine. Measured with immunoSEQ multiplex PCR; TCRdb has only the in-frame clones, and not every one. The table shows 150,000 to 200,000 clones, with almost 95% occurring only once. Source: peripheral blood, taken on day 0 of AZD1222 vaccination. The source is an adult in good health.

The J gene is TRBJ1-6, the V gene TRBV7-2; 7 bases are shared with TRBD1. Germline CDR1 and CDR2: SGHTA and FQGNSA. The CDR3 covers 17 residues. Trimming removed 1 base from V and 3 bases from J; junction bases left unmatched: 6. The DNA of the CDR3 is TGTGCCAGCAGCTTAGTAACCCCAGGGGGCTATAATTCACCCCTCCACTTT. It specifies CASSLVTPGGYNSPLHF.

This clone was observed a single time. The gene calls are TRBV6-2 or TRBV6-3 and TRBJ1-1; D is ambiguous. The CDR3 is 14 amino acids. V shed 2 bases and J shed 7 bases, with 14 bases lying between them. Per the germline V gene, CDR1 is MNHEY and CDR2 is SVGEGT. The CDR3 spells CASSYRAYKNEAFF. Written as DNA, the CDR3 is TGTGCCAGCAGTTACAGGGCCTACAAAAATGAAGCTTTCTTT.

V usage is TRBV4-1 and J usage is TRBJ1-6, with 8 bases matching TRBD1. The trim removed 6 bases at V and 8 bases at J, leaving 9 bases unmatched. This CDR3 region has 15 residues. Germline V gives CDR1 MGHRA, CDR2 YSYEKL. The CDR3 DNA is TGCGCCAGCAGTCGGACAGGGAGTGTTGATTCACCCCTCCACTTT. Translated: CASSRTGSVDSPLHF.

This clone was seen once. The chain combines TRBV2 with TRBJ2-7; 8 nucleotides align to TRBD2. V gave up 1 base and J gave up 0 bases; unmatched junction bases: 2. The CDR3 runs to 15 residues. Germline V lookup: CDR1 SNHLY, CDR2 FYNNEI. CDR3 in DNA: TGTGCCAGCAGTGAAGGAGCGGGGGCCTCCTACGAGCAGTACTTC. Encoded protein: CASSEGAGASYEQYF. Full variable domain (missing parts from reference TRBV2 and TRBJ2-7): EPEVTQTPSHQVTQMGQEVILRCVPISNHLYFYWYRQILGQKVEFLVSFYNNEISEKSEIFDDQFSVERPDGSNFTLKIRSTKLEDSAMYFCASSEGAGASYEQYFGPGTRLTVT.

This clone was detected once. V and J are TRBV28 and TRBJ2-7; 8 bases agree with TRBD1. This CDR3 is 16 amino acids long. Germline V gene sequence: CDR1 MDHEN, CDR2 SYDVKM. V was pared by 6 bases and J by 0 bases, with 10 bases of the junction left unmatched. The CDR3 DNA reads as TGTGCCAGCAGCTCTTGGGGACAGGCTAACTCCTACGAGCAGTACTTC. This gives the protein CASSSWGQANSYEQYF.

This clone was seen a single time. The chain has TRBV11-2 and TRBJ2-1; 8 bases fit TRBD2. The CDR3 has 14 residues. Trimming at V came to 1 base and at J to 6 bases, leaving 2 bases not matched to a gene. Germline V gives CDR1 SGHAT, CDR2 FQNNGV. This chain's CDR3 is CASSLAGGANEQFF. The CDR3 DNA sequence: TGTGCCAGCAGCTTAGCGGGGGGGGCCAATGAGCAGTTCTTC.

The CDR3 nucleotides read TGTGCCTCCGAAGGGATTCGGGGGATGAACACTGAAGCTTTCTTT. Residues: CASEGIRGMNTEAFF. This chain connects TRBV30 to TRBJ1-1; D may be TRBD1 (5 bases). This CDR3 has 15 amino acids. The germline V and J ends were trimmed by 7 bases and 0 bases, with 18 bases remaining between them. CDR1 is GTSNPN and CDR2 is SVGIG in the germline V gene (reference sequence).

A single count supports this clone. The chain combines TRBV19 with TRBJ2-2, with D perhaps matching TRBD1 (6 bases). The V gene's germline CDR1 is LNHDA and CDR2 SQIVND (reference sequence). The V end was cut by 7 bases, the J end by 2 bases, with 17 bases between. The length of the CDR3 is 16 residues. This CDR3 reads CASTRRPTGNTGELFF. The CDR3 DNA reads as TGTGCCAGTACACGAAGACCGACAGGAAACACCGGGGAGCTGTTTTTT.

This chain joins TRBV6-5 and TRBJ1-1; D gene uncertain. The CDR3 has 12 amino acids. Germline CDR1 reads MNHEY; CDR2 reads SVGAGI. V lost 5 bases and J 1 base, leaving 5 bases between the germline ends. The DNA of the CDR3 is TGTGCCAGCAGTAAGACGAACACTGAAGCTTTCTTT. Residues: CASSKTNTEAFF.

The rearrangement links TRBV3-1 (or the pseudogene TRBV3-2) to TRBJ1-6; 9 bases fit TRBD1. J was trimmed by 10 bases and V by 4 bases; bases with no gene match: 2. Germline V CDR1 and CDR2: LGHDT, YNNKEL (reference sequence). This CDR3 is 13 amino acids long. In nucleotides, the CDR3 is TGTGCCAGCAGCCGACAGGGGGGATCACCCCTCCACTTT. Protein product: CASSRQGGSPLHF.

The J gene is TRBJ2-6, the V gene TRBV3-1 (or the pseudogene TRBV3-2), with D uncertain. Deletions cut 1 base from V and 1 base from J, with 14 bases between. The CDR3 runs 18 residues. The germline CDR1 and CDR2 sequences are LGHDT and YNNKEL (reference sequence). The CDR3 is CASSQVQLFASGANVLTF. The CDR3 DNA reads TGTGCCAGCAGCCAAGTTCAGTTGTTCGCGTCTGGGGCCAACGTCCTGACTTTC.

Details on this clone: Additional DNA sequences in this sample encode the identical CDR3. This chain joins TRBV3-1 (or the pseudogene TRBV3-2) and TRBJ2-7; D gene unclear. The CDR3 consists of 13 residues. Between the trimmed V and J ends, which lost 1 base and 3 bases, there was a span of 7 bases. Germline V gene data show CDR1 as LGHDT and CDR2 as YNNKEL (reference sequence). The CDR3 region has the DNA TGTGCCAGCAGCCAAGGGTCCAGCTACGAGCAGTACTTC. As protein: CASSQGSSYEQYF.

The CDR3 is CASSHTGAGPAEQFF. The CDR3, as DNA: TGCGCCAGCAGCCATACGGGAGCGGGGCCAGCTGAGCAGTTCTTC. V gene TRBV4-1 combines with J gene TRBJ2-1, with 7 bases identical to TRBD2. The trim removed 3 bases at V and 9 bases at J, leaving 11 bases unmatched. Looked up from germline, CDR1 is MGHRA and CDR2 is YSYEKL. The CDR3 spans 15 residues.

The chain recombines TRBV28 with TRBJ1-1, with D unclear. The V gene lost 8 bases and the J gene lost 7 bases, with 8 bases spanning the gap. The length of the CDR3 is 10 residues. Per germline, CDR1 MDHEN and CDR2 SYDVKM. The CDR3 here is CASGDVEAFF. In DNA form, the CDR3 reads TGTGCCAGCGGAGACGTTGAAGCTTTCTTT.

The chain employs TRBV7-7 and TRBJ1-4; TRBD1 might be the D (6 bases). This CDR3 comprises 15 residues. Germline CDR1 reads SSHAT; CDR2 reads FNYEAQ (reference sequence). Trimming left V 2 bases short and J 8 bases short, with 15 bases between. CDR3 in DNA: TGTGCCAGCAGCTTATCGGACCAGGGGAACGAAAAACTGTTTTTT. This codes for CASSLSDQGNEKLFF.

This clone has a single count. This sequence joins TRBV5-1 and TRBJ2-3; D gene unclear. The V gene lost 10 bases and the J gene lost 0 bases, with 12 bases spanning the gap. The germline V gene has CDR1 SGHRS and CDR2 YFSETQ. The CDR3 contains 13 residues. CDR3 sequence (DNA): TGCGCCGGCGCCCAGACTAGCACAGATACGCAGTATTTT. Translation gives CAGAQTSTDTQYF.

The CDR3 region is CASSRQWGERITNEKLFF. The CDR3 DNA reads TGTGCCAGCAGTAGACAATGGGGGGAGAGGATTACTAATGAAAAACTGTTTTTT. The rearrangement joins TRBV27 to TRBJ1-4; a possible D gene is TRBD1 (5 bases). Germline V gives CDR1 MNHEY, CDR2 SMNVEV (reference sequence). There are 18 residues in the CDR3. Trimming removed 5 bases at V and 2 bases at J, with 21 bases between.

This clone was detected a few times. The chain employs TRBV2 and TRBJ2-5; 8 nucleotides line up with TRBD2. The V gene end was trimmed by 4 bases and the J gene end by 4 bases; junction bases not matched to a gene: 8. The CDR3 consists of 15 residues. CDR1 SNHLY and CDR2 FYNNEI come from the germline V gene. The CDR3 nucleotides read TGTGCCAGCAGTGCGACGGGGGGGGCTCGAGAGACCCAGTACTTC. Translated: CASSATGGARETQYF.

This chain joins TRBV5-1 and TRBJ1-4; D not certain. Germline V gene lookup returns CDR1 SGHRS and CDR2 YFSETQ. The CDR3 runs to 14 residues. Trimming removed 3 bases at V and 6 bases at J, with 12 bases between. CDR3 coding DNA: TGCGCCAGCAGCTCGACCGACCTGGATGAAAAACTGTTTTTT. Its translation: CASSSTDLDEKLFF. The complete variable domain, with remaining parts taken from reference TRBV5-1 and TRBJ1-4, reads KAGVTQTPRYLIKTRGQQVTLSCSPISGHRSVSWYQQTPGQGLQFLFEYFSETQRNKGNFPGRFSGRQFSNSRSEMNVSTLELGDSALYLCASSSTDLDEKLFFGSGTQLSVL.

The chain combines TRBV7-8 with TRBJ1-2; D call uncertain. V was shortened by 0 bases and J by 8 bases, with 16 bases between the two germline ends. CDR3 length: 15 residues. Looked up from germline, CDR1 is SGHVS and CDR2 is FQNEAQ. The CDR3, as DNA: TGTGCCAGCAGCTTAGCGCTGATCGGGGTACAGGGCTACACCTTC. Protein product: CASSLALIGVQGYTF.